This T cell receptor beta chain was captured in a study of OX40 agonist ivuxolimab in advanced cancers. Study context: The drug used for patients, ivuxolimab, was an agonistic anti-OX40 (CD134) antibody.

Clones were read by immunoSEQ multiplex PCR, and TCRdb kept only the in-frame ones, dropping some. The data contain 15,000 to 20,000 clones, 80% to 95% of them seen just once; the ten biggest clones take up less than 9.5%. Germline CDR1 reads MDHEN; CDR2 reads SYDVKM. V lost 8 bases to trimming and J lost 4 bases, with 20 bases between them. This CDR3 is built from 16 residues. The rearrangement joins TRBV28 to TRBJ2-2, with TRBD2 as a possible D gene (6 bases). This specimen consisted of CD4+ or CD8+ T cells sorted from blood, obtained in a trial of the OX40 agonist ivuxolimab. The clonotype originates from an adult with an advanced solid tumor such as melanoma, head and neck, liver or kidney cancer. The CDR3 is CASLGGWGSSTGELFF. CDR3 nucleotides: TGTGCCAGCCTCGGGGGATGGGGGTCCAGCACCGGGGAGCTGTTTTTT.